The 20 T cell receptor beta chains presented below share a single source sample, sequenced in a study of blood T cell repertoires in COVID-19 (dated by TCRdb to 2019 to 2021). The library was prepared using the immunoSEQ multiplex PCR assay. Held by TCRdb, this immuneACCESS table contains in-frame sequences only and omits some clones. Under half of the omission traces to an unresolved V gene where checked; the cause of the rest is unknown. For this sample there are some 300,000 clones; around 86% appear just once. Together, the top ten hold around 1.2% of the sample. Specimen: peripheral blood. These receptors came from a man in his sixties or seventies with acute or convalescent COVID-19.

The CDR3 loop reads CASSQDRGRTLNTEAFF. The CDR3 bases are TGTGCCAGCAGCCAAGATCGAGGGAGGACACTGAACACTGAAGCTTTCTTT. The J gene is TRBJ1-1, the V gene TRBV3-1 (or the pseudogene TRBV3-2); perhaps TRBD1 as D (5 bases). The CDR3 extends over 17 amino acids. The germline V and J ends were trimmed by 0 bases and 0 bases, with 14 bases remaining between them. Germline CDR1 is LGHDT and CDR2 is YNNKEL (reference sequence).

V usage is TRBV28 and J usage is TRBJ2-3; D possibly corresponds to TRBD2 (6 bases). Trimming pared 2 bases from V and 2 bases from J, leaving 11 bases between. Per germline, CDR1 MDHEN and CDR2 SYDVKM. The CDR3 length is 15 residues. The CDR3 reads CASSLGGTNTDTQYF. In DNA, the CDR3 is TGTGCCAGCAGTTTAGGAGGGACCAACACAGATACGCAGTATTTT.

The sample holds a few counts of this clone. This chain joins TRBV5-4 and TRBJ2-1; 14 nucleotides align to TRBD2. V was clipped by 4 bases and J by 9 bases; unmatched bases: 3. This CDR3 has 14 amino acids. Germline lookup yields CDR1 SGHNT and CDR2 YYREEE (reference sequence). The CDR3 region has the DNA TGTGCCAGCAGCCCGGGACTAGCGGGAGTTGAGCAGTTCTTC. Its translation: CASSPGLAGVEQFF.

The chain combines TRBV9 with TRBJ1-3; TRBD1 agrees at 7 bases. The CDR3 loop spans 13 amino acids. Trimming removed 4 bases from V and 4 bases from J; junction bases left unmatched: 2. Germline loops: CDR1 SGDLS, CDR2 YYNGEE. The CDR3 protein is CASSQGVGNTIYF. In DNA form, the CDR3 reads TGTGCCAGCAGCCAGGGGGTAGGAAACACCATATATTTT.

V and J are TRBV30 and TRBJ1-4; TRBD1 agrees at 8 bases. The length of the CDR3 is 15 residues. Trimming removed 2 bases from V and 8 bases from J; junction bases left unmatched: 10. Germline values: CDR1 GTSNPN, CDR2 SVGIG (reference sequence). DNA for the CDR3: TGTGCCTGGAGTATCGGACAGGGCGGGTCCGAAAAACTGTTTTTT. Amino acid sequence: CAWSIGQGGSEKLFF.

In regard to this clone: Other DNA sequences of this sample code for an identical CDR3. The CDR3 reads CASSFGQSTEAFF. CDR3 coding DNA: TGTGCCAGCAGCTTCGGACAGAGCACTGAAGCTTTCTTT. The chain uses TRBV7-9 and TRBJ1-1; D possibly corresponds to TRBD1 (6 bases). The CDR3 totals 13 residues. The germline V gene encodes CDR1 SEHNR and CDR2 FQNEAQ (reference sequence). Trimming pared 3 bases from V and 4 bases from J, leaving 9 bases between.

V is TRBV5-1 and J is TRBJ2-1; 7 bases fit TRBD2. Germline V gene lookup returns CDR1 SGHRS and CDR2 YFSETQ. With 3 bases clipped from V and 8 bases from J, the junction kept 11 bases outside the gene matches. CDR3 length equals 15 residues. CDR3 sequence: CASSSSGTGGDEQFF. The CDR3 DNA follows: TGCGCCAGCAGCTCTTCTGGGACTGGGGGGGATGAGCAGTTCTTC.

The CDR3 coding sequence is TGTGCCAGCAGCGTGACTACCGACCCCAACTATGGCTACACCTTC. Translation gives CASSVTTDPNYGYTF. The chain combines TRBV9 with TRBJ1-2; no reliable D call. Trimming removed 2 bases at V and 2 bases at J, with 13 bases between. Germline lookup yields CDR1 SGDLS and CDR2 YYNGEE. CDR3 length: 15 residues.

This chain joins TRBV21-1 and TRBJ1-1. TRBV21-1 is a pseudogene segment. This CDR3 comprises 17 residues. CDR3 in DNA: TGTGCCAGCAGCAAAGCGTTCCGCGGTAGCCCTAACACTGAAGCTTTCTTT. Its translation is CASSKAFRGSPNTEAFF.

V and J are TRBV19 and TRBJ1-2; D gene uncertain. CDR1 is LNHDA and CDR2 is SQIVND in the germline V gene (reference sequence). V shed 1 base and J shed 3 bases, with 15 bases lying between them. The CDR3 runs to 16 residues. The CDR3 region is CASSIGAGATYYGYTF. CDR3 bases: TGTGCCAGTAGTATAGGAGCGGGCGCAACCTACTATGGCTACACCTTC.

This clone was recorded once. The V call is TRBV6-2 or TRBV6-3, the J call TRBJ2-4, with D tentatively TRBD2 (5 bases). CDR1 MNHEY and CDR2 SVGEGT come from the germline V gene. Trimming cost V 6 bases and J 0 bases, with 21 bases left between them. The CDR3 has 18 amino acids. CDR3 coding DNA: TGTGCCAGCAGACCTACTAGGGAACTCTTTCTAGCCAAAAACATTCAGTACTTC. Its translation: CASRPTRELFLAKNIQYF.

The chain has TRBV15 and TRBJ2-3; TRBD1 matches 9 bases. The CDR3 has 15 amino acids. The V gene end was trimmed by 3 bases and the J gene end by 0 bases; junction bases not matched to a gene: 1. Germline CDR1 and CDR2: LNHNV and YYDKDF (reference sequence). The CDR3 is CATSRTGGSTDTQYF. The CDR3 DNA sequence: TGTGCCACCAGCAGGACAGGGGGAAGCACAGATACGCAGTATTTT. Full variable domain (remainder filled in from reference TRBV15 and TRBJ2-3): DAMVIQNPRYQVTQFGKPVTLSCSQTLNHNVMYWYQQKSSQAPKLLFHYYDKDFNNEADTPDNFQSRRPNTSFCFLDIRSPGLGDTAMYLCATSRTGGSTDTQYFGPGTRLTVL.

The chain has TRBV28 and TRBJ1-3; 7 nucleotides align to TRBD1. The ends lost 5 bases at V and 0 bases at J; junction bases unmatched: 22. The CDR3 has 21 residues. The germline V gene encodes CDR1 MDHEN and CDR2 SYDVKM. CDR3: CASSTTRTGRMGPSSGNTIYF. The CDR3, as DNA: TGTGCCAGCAGTACCACCCGGACAGGCCGAATGGGGCCGAGCTCTGGAAACACCATATATTTT.

This clone was observed a handful of times. The rearrangement joins TRBV5-1 to TRBJ2-3; a possible D gene is TRBD2 (6 bases). The length of the CDR3 is 15 residues. From germline, CDR1 is SGHRS and CDR2 YFSETQ. V lost 6 bases to trimming and J lost 2 bases, with 16 bases between them. The CDR3 spells CASNKGGVNTDTQYF. CDR3 nucleotides: TGCGCCAGCAACAAAGGCGGGGTTAACACAGATACGCAGTATTTT.

The J gene is TRBJ1-2, the V gene TRBV5-1, with unresolved D. The V end lost 0 bases, the J end lost 1 base, and 7 bases lay between the germline ends. CDR1 is SGHRS and CDR2 is YFSETQ in the germline V gene. CDR3 size: 14 residues. The CDR3 DNA sequence: TGCGCCAGCAGCTTGGCGCCGGTTAACTATGGCTACACCTTC. Translation: CASSLAPVNYGYTF.

This clone occurred once. The J gene is TRBJ1-1, the V gene TRBV5-8; D possibly corresponds to TRBD1 (5 bases). Per the germline V gene, CDR1 is SGHTS and CDR2 is YDEGEE. V was trimmed by 4 bases and J by 2 bases, leaving 15 bases between them. CDR3 length: 15 amino acids. In nucleotides, the CDR3 is TGTGCCAGCAGCATCTTATCAGGGTCTAACACTGAAGCTTTCTTT. Encoded protein: CASSILSGSNTEAFF.

This clone was seen a few times. The chain joins TRBV12-3 or TRBV12-4 to TRBJ1-5; possible D gene TRBD1, 6 bases. V was shortened by 6 bases and J by 2 bases, with 8 bases between the two germline ends. This CDR3 is built from 13 residues. Here the CDR3 DNA reads TGTGCCAGCAGGCGACAGGGCAATCAGCCCCAGCATTTT. Protein product: CASRRQGNQPQHF.

J is TRBJ2-7 and V is TRBV1; TRBD1, the table's D call, was not compared with the DNA. TRBV1 is recorded as a pseudogene. The CDR3 is 16 residues long. CDR3 sequence (DNA): TGCACCAGCAGCCAAGGGAATGAGACAGGGGTCTACGAGCAGTACTTC. Encoded protein: CTSSQGNETGVYEQYF.

The chain recombines TRBV6-5 with TRBJ1-4; no firm D call. V was shortened by 6 bases and J by 0 bases, with 11 bases between the two germline ends. CDR1 and CDR2 from the germline V gene are MNHEY and SVGAGI. The CDR3 consists of 15 residues. The CDR3 reads CASSPDGTTNEKLFF. In DNA form, the CDR3 reads TGTGCCAGCAGCCCGGACGGGACAACTAATGAAAAACTGTTTTTT.

This chain links TRBV19 with TRBJ2-5; TRBD2 aligns across 13 bases. Germline V gene sequence: CDR1 LNHDA, CDR2 SQIVND (reference sequence). The CDR3 totals 15 residues. V trimming: 4 bases; J trimming: 5 bases; junction bases outside the gene matches: 4. The CDR3 DNA follows: TGTGCCAGTAGTAGGACTAGCGGGAGTCTGGAGACCCAGTACTTC. It specifies CASSRTSGSLETQYF.